The clone carrying this TCR beta chain was seen a handful of times. The antigen is undetermined. Assay used: immunoSEQ multiplex PCR; TCRdb lists only in-frame clones, some missing. The table shows more than 1,000 clones, with roughly 25% occurring only once. The data stem from a study of T cells in localized non-small cell lung cancer. Adjacent lung tissue lacking atypia was obtained at a distance of at least 2 cm from the tumor margin. V gave up 6 bases and J gave up 2 bases, with 9 bases separating them. The germline CDR1 and CDR2 sequences are MDHEN and SYDVKM. The CDR3 length is 13 residues. Study outcomes and limitations: Longer overall survival associated with higher blood T cell density; shorter survival with higher adjacent-lung clonality. Exceeding tumor, uninvolved adjacent lung had the highest T cell clonality. There were a median 57 of the top 100 tumor clones appearing in adjacent lung.

The clonotype comes from a woman aged 35-75 years with stage I squamous cell lung carcinoma. V usage is TRBV28 and J usage is TRBJ2-3, with D uncertain. The starting material was normal lung tissue next to the tumor, obtained before any cancer treatment. The CDR3 DNA reads as TGTGCCAGCAGCCTTCTCTACACAGATACGCAGTATTTT. Encoded protein: CASSLLYTDTQYF.